These 20 T cell receptor beta chains were all obtained from the same sample, sequenced in a study of blood T cells in healthy people across ages. With a J-beta primer mix and a sample-barcoded 5' primer, a second PCR ran roughly 6 to 11 cycles. TCRdb called the 5' RACE reads again in MiXCR, with one record for every CDR3 protein. The table lists 750,000 to 850,000 distinct CDR3 sequences, just under 25% of them singletons, with under 4.5% in the top ten. Separately, the same data were catalogued under a study of T cells of mothers and their children.

Sequences were obtained from blood. These receptors all stem from a boy aged 5-17 years in good health.

The rearrangement uses TRBV29-1 and TRBJ1-1, with D possibly matching TRBD1 (6 bases). The ends were cut back, 8 bases at V and 4 bases at J, with 17 bases in the middle. The CDR3 loop spans 13 amino acids. CDR1 and CDR2 from the germline V gene are SQVTM and ANQGSEA. Here the CDR3 reads CSHRGARSTEAFF. CDR3 coding DNA: TGCAGCCACCGGGGGGCGAGGAGCACTGAAGCTTTCTTT.

CDR3 nucleotides: TGTGCCAGCAGCGTAGCGGGGATGGCAGGGGGGCAAGAGACCCAGTACTTC. Protein: CASSVAGMAGGQETQYF. The chain employs TRBV9 and TRBJ2-7; D might be TRBD1 (7 bases). The J call may be in error: the DNA end matches TRBJ2-5 better. The CDR3 has 17 amino acids. CDR1 is SGDLS and CDR2 is YYNGEE in the germline V gene.

A note on this clonotype: Sequence at one end of the junction differs from germline and may be a read error. This chain connects TRBV7-2 to TRBJ1-5; D may be TRBD1 (5 bases). CDR1 SGHTA and CDR2 FQGNSA come from the germline V gene. The CDR3 is 14 residues long. CDR3 protein: CASSLGGGNQPRHF. The CDR3 DNA sequence: TGTGCCAGCAGCTTAGGGGGCGGGAATCAGCCCCGGCATTTT.

This clonotype was detected only a few times. The V gene is TRBV2, the J gene TRBJ2-5, with TRBD1 identical over 8 bases. The CDR3 is 14 amino acids. Germline lookup yields CDR1 SNHLY and CDR2 FYNNEI. After removal of 7 bases from V and 5 bases from J, the junction contained 9 bases not matched to a gene. This CDR3 reads CASIGDRTGETQYF. CDR3 DNA sequence: TGTGCCAGCATAGGGGACAGGACTGGGGAGACCCAGTACTTC.

This clonotype was observed a handful of times. The chain uses TRBV6-1 and TRBJ2-1, with 10 bases that match TRBD2. The J segment lost 8 bases and the V segment lost 0 bases, leaving 13 bases of the junction unmatched. This CDR3 region has 18 residues. Germline values: CDR1 MNHNS, CDR2 SASEGT. CDR3 in amino acids: CASSEAPPGLASFDEQFF. The DNA of the CDR3 is TGTGCCAGCAGTGAAGCCCCTCCGGGACTAGCGTCGTTCGATGAGCAGTTCTTC.

The J gene is TRBJ2-5, the V gene TRBV6-1; a weak D match, TRBD1 (6 bases). V lost 6 bases and J 0 bases, leaving 26 bases between the germline ends. The germline gives CDR1 MNHNS, CDR2 SASEGT. The CDR3 extends over 19 amino acids. CDR3 residues: CASRSNTGSMALYQETQYF. Here the CDR3 DNA reads TGTGCCAGCAGATCAAATACAGGGTCTATGGCTCTGTACCAAGAGACCCAGTACTTC.

This clonotype turned up a few times. The chain carries TRBV29-1 and TRBJ2-5; no clear D gene. V dropped 2 bases and J dropped 5 bases, with 15 bases sitting between them. Germline CDR1 is SQVTM and CDR2 is ANQGSEA. CDR3 size: 14 residues. CDR3 amino acids: CSVENYPAAETQYF. The CDR3 DNA reads TGCAGCGTTGAAAATTACCCAGCCGCGGAGACCCAGTACTTC.

This chain joins TRBV20-1 and TRBJ2-5, with D perhaps TRBD2 (6 bases). V lost 5 bases, J lost 5 bases, and 15 bases lay in between. The CDR3 runs 13 residues. The V gene's germline CDR1 is DFQATT and CDR2 SNEGSKA (reference sequence). CDR3 coding DNA: TGCAGTGCTCGACTAGTTGGGGGGGAGACCCAGTACTTC. It specifies CSARLVGGETQYF.

The CDR3, as DNA: TGCAGCGTTGTCGACGGACCCTCCTACGAGCAGTACTTC. It specifies CSVVDGPSYEQYF. The rearrangement uses TRBV29-1 and TRBJ2-5; the D is unclear. The DNA end is a closer match to TRBJ2-7, so the J assignment may be wrong. The CDR3 runs 13 residues. Germline CDR1 and CDR2: SQVTM and ANQGSEA.

This clonotype was seen more than once but under ten times. The chain joins TRBV27 to TRBJ1-2; D ambiguous. Germline V gives CDR1 MNHEY, CDR2 SMNVEV (reference sequence). The CDR3 consists of 14 residues. The V end lost 5 bases, the J end lost 4 bases, and 14 bases lay between the germline ends. The CDR3 DNA follows: TGTGCCAGCAGTAGGTCAGTGATGAGCTATGGCTACACCTTC. It translates to CASSRSVMSYGYTF.

The genes are TRBV7-9 and TRBJ2-1; tentatively, D is TRBD2 (5 bases). Germline-derived CDR1 and CDR2 are SEHNR and FQNEAQ (reference sequence). The length of the CDR3 is 16 residues. V lost 5 bases and J 1 base, leaving 15 bases between the germline ends. The CDR3 DNA sequence: TGTGCCAGCAGCCCCGTCGGAGGCCCTTCCTACAATGAGCAGTTCTTC. Its protein is CASSPVGGPSYNEQFF.

The CDR3 protein is CASSQDGGDYTEAFF. In DNA, the CDR3 is TGTGCCAGCAGCCAAGATGGGGGCGATTATACTGAAGCTTTCTTT. The J gene is TRBJ1-1, the V gene TRBV14; weak D call: TRBD1 (6 bases). V was pared by 0 bases and J by 5 bases, with 13 bases between. The CDR3 totals 15 residues. The germline CDR1 and CDR2 sequences are SGHDN and FVKESK. Variable domain in full (rest from reference TRBV14 and TRBJ1-1): EAGVTQFPSHSVIEKGQTVTLRCDPISGHDNLYWYRRVMGKEIKFLLHFVKESKQDESGMPNNRFLAERTGGTYSTLKVQPAELEDSGVYFCASSQDGGDYTEAFFGQGTRLTVV.

This rearrangement joins TRBV20-1 to TRBJ1-5, with D possibly being TRBD1 (6 bases). Trimming left V 3 bases short and J 0 bases short, with 15 bases between. This CDR3 is built from 16 residues. Germline lookup yields CDR1 DFQATT and CDR2 SNEGSKA (reference sequence). CDR3 DNA sequence: TGCAGTGCTAGCCCACAGGGAGTATATAGCAATCAGCCCCAGCATTTT. Translating it yields CSASPQGVYSNQPQHF.

This clonotype occurred a few times. V gene TRBV12-3 or TRBV12-4 combines with J gene TRBJ1-1; D possibly corresponds to TRBD1 (5 bases). V shed 5 bases and J shed 10 bases, with 14 bases lying between them. The CDR3 length is 12 residues. CDR3 in DNA: TGTGCCAGCAGTATAAACTCTGGGGGAGCTTTCTTT. Translated, it gives CASSINSGGAFF.

The chain joins TRBV11-1 to TRBJ2-5, with TRBD2 identical over 8 bases. The DNA matches TRBJ2-1 better at its end, which makes the J call doubtful. The CDR3 totals 16 residues. Germline CDR1 is SGHAT and CDR2 is FQDESV (reference sequence). The DNA of the CDR3 is TGTGCCAGCAGCTTAGATGGCGGGGGGCCCTGGAATGAGCAGTTCTTC. Protein product: CASSLDGGGPWNEQFF.

The chain joins TRBV5-1 to TRBJ1-1, with D tentatively TRBD1 (6 bases). Germline V gene lookup returns CDR1 SGHRS and CDR2 YFSETQ. V was clipped by 4 bases and J by 4 bases, with 11 bases between them. This CDR3 is 13 amino acids long. This chain's CDR3 is CASSDPGATEAFF. DNA for the CDR3: TGCGCCAGCAGCGACCCAGGGGCCACTGAAGCTTTCTTT.

CDR3 in DNA: TGCGCCAGCAGCCAAGGTTCCGGGTTTTATGACGGCTACACCTTC. Translated, it gives CASSQGSGFYDGYTF. The rearrangement links TRBV4-3 to TRBJ1-2; D gene unclear. Germline assignment: CDR1 LGHNA and CDR2 YSLEER. Deletions cut 1 base from V and 8 bases from J, with 17 bases between. The CDR3 spans 15 residues.

The CDR3 DNA follows: TGTGCCAGCAGTGACCAGCGGGAGTTGACAGATACGCAGTATTTT. Translation gives CASSDQRELTDTQYF. The chain links TRBV6-5 to TRBJ2-3; TRBD2 aligns across 8 bases. Germline V lookup: CDR1 MNHEY, CDR2 SVGAGI. Trimming removed 5 bases from V and 3 bases from J; junction bases left unmatched: 7. This CDR3 has 15 amino acids.

This clonotype was recorded a few times. This sequence joins TRBV25-1 and TRBJ2-3; possibly TRBD1 or TRBD2 for D (6 bases each). CDR3 length: 13 residues. Germline assignment: CDR1 MGHDK and CDR2 SYGVNS. Trimming shortened V by 10 bases and J by 1 base, and 12 bases separated the two germline ends. The CDR3 DNA follows: TGTGCCACAGGAAGGGGGGGCACAGATACGCAGTATTTT. Its translation: CATGRGGTDTQYF. Variable domain in full (rest from reference TRBV25-1 and TRBJ2-3): EADIYQTPRYLVIGTGKKITLECSQTMGHDKMYWYQQDPGMELHLIHYSYGVNSTEKGDLSSESTVSRIRTEHFPLTLESARPSHTSQYLCATGRGGTDTQYFGPGTRLTVL.

This clonotype was seen a handful of times. This chain connects TRBV19 to TRBJ2-5; the D is unclear. This CDR3 contains 15 residues. Trimming cost V 2 bases and J 4 bases, with 14 bases left between them. Germline CDR1 and CDR2: LNHDA and SQIVND (reference sequence). CDR3 amino acids: CASSIYTDQAETQYF. The CDR3 nucleotides are TGTGCCAGTAGTATATACACGGACCAAGCAGAGACCCAGTACTTC.